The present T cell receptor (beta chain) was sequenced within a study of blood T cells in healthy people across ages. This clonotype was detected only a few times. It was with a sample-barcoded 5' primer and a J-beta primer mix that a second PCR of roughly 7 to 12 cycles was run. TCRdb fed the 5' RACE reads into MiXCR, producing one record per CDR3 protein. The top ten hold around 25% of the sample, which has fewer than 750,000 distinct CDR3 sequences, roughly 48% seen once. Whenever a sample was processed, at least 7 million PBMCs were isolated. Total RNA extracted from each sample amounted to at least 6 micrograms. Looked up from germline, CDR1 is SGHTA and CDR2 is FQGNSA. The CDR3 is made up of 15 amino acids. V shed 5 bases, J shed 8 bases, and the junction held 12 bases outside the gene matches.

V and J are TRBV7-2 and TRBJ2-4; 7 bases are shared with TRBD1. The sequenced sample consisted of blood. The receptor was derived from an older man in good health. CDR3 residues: CASSQRQGRADIQYF. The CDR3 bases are TGTGCCAGCAGCCAAAGACAGGGTCGGGCGGACATTCAGTACTTC.